These 30 T cell receptor beta chains share one sample of origin, sequenced in a study of graft-versus-host responses after intestinal transplantation. These receptors have no known antigen. This table comes from immunoSEQ multiplex PCR, and its TCRdb copy is limited to in-frame clones, with some not included. The profile shows over 90,000 clones, roughly 91% of them singletons. The material sequenced was unstimulated CD8+ T cells sorted from spleen or lymph node cells, taken before intestinal transplant. The receptors originated from a human donor who received an intestinal transplant.

The rearrangement uses TRBV6-6 and TRBJ2-2, with D possibly TRBD1 on 6 matching bases. There are 15 residues in the CDR3. CDR1 is MNHNY and CDR2 is SVGAGI in the germline V gene (reference sequence). V was pared by 0 bases and J by 5 bases, with 10 bases between. This CDR3 reads CASSYSRTDTGELFF. As DNA, the CDR3 is TGTGCCAGCAGTTACTCGCGGACAGATACCGGGGAGCTGTTTTTT.

V gene TRBV5-8 combines with J gene TRBJ1-2; 7 nucleotides line up with TRBD1. J was trimmed by 0 bases and V by 4 bases; bases with no gene match: 3. The CDR3 extends over 14 amino acids. CDR1 is SGHTS, CDR2 YDEGEE, per germline. Here the CDR3 DNA reads TGTGCCAGCAGCCGACAGGGATCTAACTATGGCTACACCTTC. Residues: CASSRQGSNYGYTF.

The rearrangement joins TRBV5-1 to TRBJ2-7, with D possibly being TRBD1 (6 bases). This CDR3 is built from 14 residues. Germline V lookup: CDR1 SGHRS, CDR2 YFSETQ. V gave up 0 bases and J gave up 5 bases, with 12 bases separating them. The CDR3 coding sequence is TGCGCCAGCAGCTTGGCGCAGGGGACCGACGAGCAGTACTTC. Protein product: CASSLAQGTDEQYF.

V gene TRBV11-2 combines with J gene TRBJ2-7, with TRBD1 identical over 7 bases. The CDR3 contains 16 residues. Germline loops: CDR1 SGHAT, CDR2 FQNNGV. V lost 1 base to trimming and J lost 0 bases; unmatched junction nucleotides: 6. CDR3 coding DNA: TGTGCCAGCAGCTTAGGACCGGGACAGAGCTCCTACGAGCAGTACTTC. Amino acid sequence: CASSLGPGQSSYEQYF.

V is TRBV4-3 and J is TRBJ2-1; 11 bases are shared with TRBD2. From germline, CDR1 is LGHNA and CDR2 YSLEER. This CDR3 has 19 amino acids. V shed 0 bases and J 5 bases; nucleotides not matched to a gene: 12. The CDR3 DNA reads as TGCGCCAGCAGCCAAGATCGGGTGGGTAGCGGGGGGGCGAACAATGAGCAGTTCTTC. Translating it yields CASSQDRVGSGGANNEQFF.

The V and J genes are TRBV19 and TRBJ2-1, with TRBD2 as a possible D gene (6 bases). CDR1 LNHDA and CDR2 SQIVND come from the germline V gene (reference sequence). With 5 bases removed from V and 0 bases from J, the gap between germline ends came to 11 bases. The CDR3 runs 15 residues. The CDR3 region is CASSWGLSSYNEQFF. The CDR3 DNA sequence: TGTGCCAGTAGTTGGGGACTGAGCTCCTACAATGAGCAGTTCTTC.

The chain combines TRBV6-5 with TRBJ2-1; 7 bases map to TRBD2. Trimming at V came to 2 bases and at J to 0 bases, leaving 4 bases not matched to a gene. Germline-derived CDR1 and CDR2 are MNHEY and SVGAGI. This CDR3 has 16 amino acids. DNA for the CDR3: TGTGCCAGCAGTTACCGAGGCGGGAGCTCCTACAATGAGCAGTTCTTC. It encodes CASSYRGGSSYNEQFF.

This clone occurred once. J is TRBJ2-3 and V is TRBV29-1; D is possibly TRBD2 (6 bases). Between the trimmed V and J ends, which lost 5 bases and 4 bases, there was a span of 16 bases. Germline assignment: CDR1 SQVTM and CDR2 ANQGSEA. The CDR3 is 14 residues long. In DNA, the CDR3 is TGCAGCGTTCGACTAGAGGGGTTCGCAGATACGCAGTATTTT. Its protein product is CSVRLEGFADTQYF.

This chain connects TRBV7-8 to TRBJ2-3; 7 nucleotides align to TRBD2. Germline assignment: CDR1 SGHVS and CDR2 FQNEAQ. J was trimmed by 1 base and V by 5 bases; bases with no gene match: 12. The CDR3 has 17 amino acids. CDR3 DNA: TGTGCCAGCAGCCAAGGGGTACTTCGGGGGGGCACAGATACGCAGTATTTT. It translates to CASSQGVLRGGTDTQYF. Variable domain in full (rest from reference TRBV7-8 and TRBJ2-3): GAGVSQSPRYKVAKRGQDVALRCDPISGHVSLFWYQQALGQGPEFLTYFQNEAQLDKSGLPSDRFFAERPEGSVSTLKIQRTQQEDSAVYLCASSQGVLRGGTDTQYFGPGTRLTVL.

The chain is built from TRBV29-1 and TRBJ2-1, with 7 bases matching TRBD2. The CDR3 spans 15 residues. Germline CDR1 SQVTM, CDR2 ANQGSEA. The V gene end was trimmed by 4 bases and the J gene end by 0 bases; junction bases not matched to a gene: 6. CDR3 sequence (DNA): TGCAGCGTTGGGTCTAGCGGAAGCTCCTACAATGAGCAGTTCTTC. Translated, it gives CSVGSSGSSYNEQFF.

This rearrangement joins TRBV6-5 to TRBJ1-2; possible D gene TRBD1, 5 bases. Trimming removed 2 bases at V and 6 bases at J, with 10 bases between. Looked up from germline, CDR1 is MNHEY and CDR2 is SVGAGI. The CDR3 has 13 amino acids. This CDR3 reads CASSYRQSDGYTF. DNA of the CDR3: TGTGCCAGCAGTTACCGACAGTCGGATGGCTACACCTTC.

The V and J genes are TRBV4-3 and TRBJ1-2, with 7 nucleotides matching TRBD1. V shed 0 bases and J 6 bases; nucleotides not matched to a gene: 13. This CDR3 has 17 residues. CDR1 LGHNA and CDR2 YSLEER come from the germline V gene. CDR3 amino acids: CASSQDWTGLPADGYTF. The CDR3 bases are TGCGCCAGCAGCCAAGATTGGACAGGTTTACCCGCTGATGGCTACACCTTC.

This clone came up once. This sequence joins TRBV28 and TRBJ2-1, with TRBD2 matching over 16 bases. The CDR3 extends over 16 amino acids. Trimming cost V 8 bases and J 5 bases; bases outside gene matches: 6. Germline loops: CDR1 MDHEN, CDR2 SYDVKM. The CDR3 DNA reads TGTGCCAGCGAGGGACTAGCGGGAGGGCCCGACAATGAGCAGTTCTTC. Its translation is CASEGLAGGPDNEQFF.

The gene calls are TRBV4-1 and TRBJ2-7; maybe TRBD2 (6 bases). The CDR3 is 14 residues long. V was cut by 1 base and J by 1 base, with 8 bases left in between. Germline values: CDR1 MGHRA, CDR2 YSYEKL. CDR3 region: CASSQGGGSYEQYF. The CDR3 DNA is TGCGCCAGCAGCCAAGGGGGAGGTTCCTACGAGCAGTACTTC.

The rearrangement uses TRBV27 and TRBJ2-7; 8 nucleotides match TRBD1. Trimming removed 8 bases from V and 2 bases from J; junction bases left unmatched: 8. Germline CDR1 is MNHEY and CDR2 is SMNVEV (reference sequence). This CDR3 spans 14 amino acids. The DNA for the CDR3 is TGTGCCAGCGGGAAGGGGACAGGACCCTACGAGCAGTACTTC. It yields the protein CASGKGTGPYEQYF.

The rearrangement joins TRBV11-2 to TRBJ2-3; maybe TRBD2 (5 bases). V lost 1 base and J lost 1, with 9 bases in between. Germline-derived CDR1 and CDR2 are SGHAT and FQNNGV. The CDR3 length is 15 residues. CDR3 coding DNA: TGTGCCAGCAGCTTAGGGGTGGAGGGCACAGATACGCAGTATTTT. Encoded protein: CASSLGVEGTDTQYF.

This chain joins TRBV11-2 and TRBJ2-7; 9 nucleotides line up with TRBD2. V was pared by 0 bases and J by 3 bases, with 6 bases of the junction left unmatched. The CDR3 totals 16 residues. Germline CDR1 SGHAT, CDR2 FQNNGV. CDR3 residues: CASSLDRAGGHYEQYF. CDR3 bases: TGTGCCAGCAGCTTAGATCGAGCGGGAGGTCACTACGAGCAGTACTTC.

The genes are TRBV4-1 and TRBJ2-3, with 7 bases aligning to TRBD2. J was trimmed by 5 bases and V by 1 base; bases with no gene match: 3. The germline gives CDR1 MGHRA, CDR2 YSYEKL. CDR3 length: 14 residues. The CDR3, as DNA: TGCGCCAGCAGCCAAGGCGCGGGAGAAGATACGCAGTATTTT. The encoded protein is CASSQGAGEDTQYF.

The rearrangement links TRBV5-6 to TRBJ2-7, with D perhaps matching TRBD2 (5 bases). The CDR3 is 15 amino acids. Trimming left V 0 bases short and J 0 bases short, with 10 bases between. Germline V gene data show CDR1 as SGHDT and CDR2 as YYEEEE. CDR3 loop: CASSLVGGSSYEQYF. The CDR3 nucleotides read TGTGCCAGCAGCTTGGTAGGTGGGAGCTCCTACGAGCAGTACTTC.

V usage is TRBV9 and J usage is TRBJ2-5; 9 bases agree with TRBD2. The ends lost 2 bases at V and 0 bases at J; junction bases unmatched: 2. CDR1 is SGDLS, CDR2 YYNGEE, per germline. The CDR3 runs to 15 residues. CDR3 DNA sequence: TGTGCCAGCAGCGTGACTAGCGGATACCAAGAGACCCAGTACTTC. Amino acids: CASSVTSGYQETQYF.

Note on this clone: This sample also contains other DNA sequences that code for the same CDR3. This chain uses TRBV18 with TRBJ2-2; tentatively, D is TRBD2 (6 bases). V lost 2 bases to trimming and J lost 11 bases, with 9 bases between them. Germline CDR1 reads KGHSH; CDR2 reads LQKENI. CDR3 length: 12 residues. The CDR3 protein is CASSPGGGELFF. The CDR3 DNA reads as TGTGCCAGCTCACCAGGGGGAGGCGAGCTGTTTTTT.

This chain links TRBV7-2 with TRBJ1-2; D is unclear. This CDR3 is built from 13 residues. The V gene's germline CDR1 is SGHTA and CDR2 FQGNSA. Trimming removed 5 bases at V and 4 bases at J, with 11 bases between. In nucleotides, the CDR3 is TGTGCCAGCAGCGCCTGGGGAGTCTATGGCTACACCTTC. As protein: CASSAWGVYGYTF.

This chain links TRBV7-9 with TRBJ1-3; TRBD1 matches 11 bases. The germline gives CDR1 SEHNR, CDR2 FQNEAQ (reference sequence). Losses at the gene ends were 5 bases for V and 6 bases for J; bases not matched to a gene: 3. The CDR3 is made up of 14 amino acids. Here the CDR3 DNA reads TGTGCCAGCAGCCCGGGACAGGGGGAAAACACCATATATTTT. Protein sequence: CASSPGQGENTIYF.

This chain joins TRBV30 and TRBJ2-2; possible D gene TRBD1, 6 bases. Germline CDR1 is GTSNPN and CDR2 is SVGIG (reference sequence). CDR3 length: 15 residues. The V end was cut by 0 bases, the J end by 0 bases, with 8 bases between. The CDR3 bases are TGTGCCTGGAGTGTGGGGGCCTCGAACACCGGGGAGCTGTTTTTT. Amino acid sequence: CAWSVGASNTGELFF.

V is TRBV7-2 and J is TRBJ2-1, with no clear D. V lost 1 base to trimming and J lost 0 bases, with 7 bases between them. The CDR3 is 15 amino acids. Germline lookup yields CDR1 SGHTA and CDR2 FQGNSA. The CDR3 DNA sequence: TGTGCCAGCAGCTTAGGGGCCTACTCCTACAATGAGCAGTTCTTC. Translating it yields CASSLGAYSYNEQFF.

The rearrangement uses TRBV27 and TRBJ1-4; tentative D call: TRBD1 (6 bases). Deletions cut 0 bases from V and 0 bases from J, with 20 bases between. This CDR3 has 20 residues. CDR1 and CDR2 from the germline V gene are MNHEY and SMNVEV (reference sequence). DNA for the CDR3: TGTGCCAGCAGTTTATCGATTCGGGACAAGGTGTGGCCAACTAATGAAAAACTGTTTTTT. Its protein is CASSLSIRDKVWPTNEKLFF.

This clone showed up just once. The V gene is TRBV6-5, the J gene TRBJ2-5, with D uncertain. Germline CDR1 reads MNHEY; CDR2 reads SVGAGI. Trimming pared 0 bases from V and 4 bases from J, leaving 3 bases between. The CDR3 sequence is 12 residues long. CDR3 coding DNA: TGTGCCAGCAGTTACTCTCGAGAGACCCAGTACTTC. It translates to CASSYSRETQYF.

The chain is built from TRBV4-1 and TRBJ1-2; D is undetermined. Per germline, CDR1 MGHRA and CDR2 YSYEKL. The CDR3 runs 17 residues. V lost 0 bases and J 5 bases, leaving 19 bases between the germline ends. The CDR3 loop reads CASSQEVPAGKKYGYTF. Here the CDR3 DNA reads TGCGCCAGCAGCCAAGAGGTGCCGGCCGGGAAGAAGTATGGCTACACCTTC.

The rearrangement uses TRBV9 and TRBJ2-7; tentative D call: TRBD1 (6 bases). Trimming stripped 0 bases from V and 7 bases from J, with 17 bases between. This CDR3 has 15 residues. Germline lookup yields CDR1 SGDLS and CDR2 YYNGEE. The CDR3 nucleotides are TGTGCCAGCAGCGTAGGGGGACACTGGAAGGAGGAGCAGTACTTC. Its translation is CASSVGGHWKEEQYF.

The CDR3 DNA is TGCGCCAGCAGCTCGATAGCGGGAGGGTACAATGAGCAGTTCTTC. Protein product: CASSSIAGGYNEQFF. The chain employs TRBV5-1 and TRBJ2-1, with 11 bases matching TRBD2. Germline-derived CDR1 and CDR2 are SGHRS and YFSETQ. This CDR3 has 15 residues. The J segment lost 4 bases and the V segment lost 3 bases, leaving 3 bases of the junction unmatched. Using reference TRBV5-1 and TRBJ2-1 for the parts outside the CDR3, the full variable domain is KAGVTQTPRYLIKTRGQQVTLSCSPISGHRSVSWYQQTPGQGLQFLFEYFSETQRNKGNFPGRFSGRQFSNSRSEMNVSTLELGDSALYLCASSSIAGGYNEQFFGPGTRLTVL.